Following are 6 T cell receptor beta chains from one sample sequenced in a study of metastatic and nonmetastatic thyroid tumors. None of the patients had undergone any treatment ahead of thyroid surgery. TCRdb re-called clones from the PCR reads using MiXCR. Among tens of thousands of clones listed, 16% were seen once. Sequenced material: blood. All receptors derive from a female donor with papillary thyroid cancer or a benign thyroid nodule (not recorded which). Some clones in this sample may be carry-over from other donors' samples.

There are a few counts of this clone. V is TRBV6-1 and J is TRBJ2-7, with D tentatively TRBD1 (6 bases). The CDR3 consists of 16 residues. V lost 2 bases and J lost 4, with 18 bases in between. Germline V CDR1 and CDR2: MNHNS, SASEGT. CDR3 in DNA: TGTGCCAGCAGTGAAAAGGACAGTCCGGACCCGTACGAGCAGTACTTC. It codes for CASSEKDSPDPYEQYF.

In this sample, this clone turned up a few times. This chain joins TRBV10-2 and TRBJ2-1; TRBD2 is a possible D gene (5 bases). The CDR3 extends over 15 amino acids. V lost 6 bases, J lost 2 bases, and 14 bases lay in between. Looked up from germline, CDR1 is WSHSY and CDR2 is SAAADI. The CDR3 sequence is CASSGIKTTYNEQFF. The CDR3 DNA is TGCGCCAGCAGCGGGATAAAGACGACCTACAATGAGCAGTTCTTC.

The chain recombines TRBV5-1 with TRBJ2-4; D is perhaps TRBD1 or TRBD2 (5 bases each). The germline V and J ends were trimmed by 0 bases and 4 bases, with 17 bases remaining between them. Germline loops: CDR1 SGHRS, CDR2 YFSETQ. The CDR3 spans 17 residues. CDR3 in amino acids: CASSLALQSGAKNIQYF. CDR3 nucleotide sequence: TGCGCCAGCAGCTTGGCCCTACAGTCCGGGGCGAAAAACATTCAGTACTTC. Using reference TRBV5-1 and TRBJ2-4 for the parts outside the CDR3, the full variable domain is KAGVTQTPRYLIKTRGQQVTLSCSPISGHRSVSWYQQTPGQGLQFLFEYFSETQRNKGNFPGRFSGRQFSNSRSEMNVSTLELGDSALYLCASSLALQSGAKNIQYFGAGTRLSVL.

This chain joins TRBV28 and TRBJ2-7, with D possibly TRBD2 on 5 matching bases. The end of the DNA aligns better with TRBJ2-5, so the J call may be wrong. The CDR3 runs 13 residues. Germline V lookup: CDR1 MDHEN, CDR2 SYDVKM. This CDR3 is CAITAAPRETQYF. In DNA, the CDR3 is TGTGCCATCACAGCGGCCCCTAGAGAGACCCAGTACTTC.

At least ten counts were recorded for this clone. The chain employs TRBV20-1 and TRBJ2-7; tentative D call: TRBD2 (6 bases). The CDR3 contains 12 residues. Looked up from germline, CDR1 is DFQATT and CDR2 is SNEGSKA (reference sequence). The germline V and J ends were trimmed by 2 bases and 7 bases, with 12 bases remaining between them. CDR3 residues: CSARHSREEQYF. DNA for the CDR3: TGCAGTGCTAGACATAGCCGGGAGGAGCAGTACTTC.

This clone was detected ten times or more. V gene TRBV7-3 combines with J gene TRBJ1-6; D is undetermined. CDR3 length: 13 residues. Trimming took off 1 base at V and 7 bases at J, with 5 bases between the two ends. The germline V gene encodes CDR1 SGHTA and CDR2 FQGTGA. CDR3 amino acids: CASSLNLNSPLHF. The CDR3 nucleotides are TGTGCCAGCAGCTTAAATCTAAATTCACCCCTCCACTTT.